The 8 T cell receptor beta chains reported below all come from one sample, sequenced in a study of cytomegalovirus exposure and HLA in healthy donors. PCR used 60 Vbeta primers and 13 Jbeta primers. The method was immunoSEQ multiplex PCR; TCRdb's version includes in-frame clones alone and lacks a portion of them. The repertoire consists of about 41,000 clones, with over 70% occurring once and the leading ten covering around 3%. Sequencing was carried out using PBMCs. The receptors originated from a man aged 45-65 years in good health and CMV-seronegative.

The rearrangement links TRBV5-1 to TRBJ1-1, with TRBD1 matching over 7 bases. The CDR3 is made up of 14 amino acids. V was clipped by 6 bases and J by 11 bases; unmatched bases: 16. CDR1 is SGHRS, CDR2 YFSETQ, per germline. Written as DNA, the CDR3 is TGCGCCAGCAAGACAGGGTCTGCTCCAGATGGTGCTTTCTTT. It is translated as CASKTGSAPDGAFF.

This clone was detected only once. The rearrangement joins TRBV28 to TRBJ2-3; 8 bases are a match to TRBD2. The length of the CDR3 is 16 residues. Germline CDR1 and CDR2: MDHEN and SYDVKM. V gave up 6 bases and J gave up 6 bases; unmatched junction bases: 14. The CDR3 region is CASSQGSGRVSDTQYF. CDR3 in DNA: TGTGCCAGCAGCCAGGGGTCCGGGAGGGTATCCGATACGCAGTATTTT.

This clone was found once. The chain employs TRBV6-6 and TRBJ1-4; no clear D gene. Trimming left V 10 bases short and J 4 bases short, with 16 bases between. Germline values: CDR1 MNHNY, CDR2 SVGAGI (reference sequence). The CDR3 loop spans 14 amino acids. For the CDR3, the DNA is TGTGCCATAAGTCAGTACCGGGGTAATGAAAAACTGTTTTTT. Encoded protein: CAISQYRGNEKLFF.

Comment on this clone: A read error may produce the germline difference seen at one junction end. The V call is TRBV2, the J call TRBJ2-2; maybe TRBD2 (5 bases). This CDR3 has 20 amino acids. Germline CDR1 is SNHLY and CDR2 is FYNNEI. The chain's CDR3 is CASSDLETPDRAGGGRGAVF. As DNA, the CDR3 is TGTGCCAGCAGTGATCTCGAGACTCCCGATCGGGCGGGTGGTGGCCGGGGAGCTGTTTTT.

The J gene is TRBJ2-3, the V gene TRBV7-6, with D perhaps matching TRBD1 (6 bases). Germline V gene data show CDR1 as SGHVS and CDR2 as FNYEAQ. The V gene lost 1 base and the J gene lost 5 bases, with 16 bases spanning the gap. The CDR3 loop spans 16 amino acids. The CDR3 loop is CASSLGELVGGDTQYF. The DNA for the CDR3 is TGTGCCAGCAGCTTAGGGGAACTAGTAGGGGGAGATACGCAGTATTTT.

The rearrangement uses TRBV5-6 and TRBJ2-4; D is perhaps TRBD2 (5 bases). The CDR3 contains 15 residues. Deletions cut 4 bases from V and 9 bases from J, with 20 bases between. Germline V CDR1 and CDR2: SGHDT, YYEEEE. CDR3 region: CASSALTGDEGIQYF. For the CDR3, the DNA is TGTGCCAGCAGCGCCCTGACTGGAGATGAGGGCATTCAGTACTTC. Based on the CDR3 plus reference TRBV5-6 and TRBJ2-4, the full variable domain is DAGVTQSPTHLIKTRGQQVTLRCSPKSGHDTVSWYQQALGQGPQFIFQYYEEEERQRGNFPDRFSGHQFPNYSSELNVNALLLGDSALYLCASSALTGDEGIQYFGAGTRLSVL.

This chain links TRBV7-8 with TRBJ2-5; 8 positions match TRBD2. CDR3 length equals 18 residues. The V and J ends lost 1 base and 7 bases, in that order; junction bases with no gene match: 17. Germline CDR1 reads SGHVS; CDR2 reads FQNEAQ. The CDR3 loop is CASSLVGTGTRGPMTQYF. Written as DNA, the CDR3 is TGTGCCAGCAGCTTAGTTGGGACTGGGACTAGGGGTCCTATGACCCAGTACTTC. Filled out from reference TRBV7-8 and TRBJ2-5, the complete variable domain reads GAGVSQSPRYKVAKRGQDVALRCDPISGHVSLFWYQQALGQGPEFLTYFQNEAQLDKSGLPSDRFFAERPEGSVSTLKIQRTQQEDSAVYLCASSLVGTGTRGPMTQYFGPGTRLLVL.

The chain recombines TRBV4-3 with TRBJ1-1; 7 nucleotides align to TRBD1. CDR1 is LGHNA and CDR2 is YSLEER in the germline V gene. The CDR3 runs to 15 residues. With 1 base clipped from V and 5 bases from J, the junction kept 7 bases outside the gene matches. The DNA of the CDR3 is TGCGCCAGCAGCCAAGTCGAAGGGGGCCGGACTGAAGCTTTCTTT. Its protein is CASSQVEGGRTEAFF.